Detailed here is one T cell receptor (beta chain). Only in-frame clones appear in the TCRdb table, and some are missing; sequencing was by immunoSEQ multiplex PCR. The sample yields 450,000 or so clones, approximately 92% seen once. V dropped 4 bases and J dropped 0 bases, with 13 bases sitting between them. The CDR3 contains 16 residues. Germline V gives CDR1 SGHTA, CDR2 FQGNSA. The data stem from a study of blood T cell repertoires in COVID-19. Background on the study: Sites across the United States, Italy and Spain contributed samples from acute and convalescent COVID-19.

This receptor was obtained from a man in his late teens or twenties with COVID-19, enrolled during active disease. J is TRBJ2-1 and V is TRBV7-2; maybe TRBD2 (5 bases). Sequencing was performed on peripheral blood. The CDR3 nucleotides read TGTGCCAGCAGCTCGGCGCGGAGGCCCTCCTACAATGAGCAGTTCTTC. This gives the protein CASSSARRPSYNEQFF.